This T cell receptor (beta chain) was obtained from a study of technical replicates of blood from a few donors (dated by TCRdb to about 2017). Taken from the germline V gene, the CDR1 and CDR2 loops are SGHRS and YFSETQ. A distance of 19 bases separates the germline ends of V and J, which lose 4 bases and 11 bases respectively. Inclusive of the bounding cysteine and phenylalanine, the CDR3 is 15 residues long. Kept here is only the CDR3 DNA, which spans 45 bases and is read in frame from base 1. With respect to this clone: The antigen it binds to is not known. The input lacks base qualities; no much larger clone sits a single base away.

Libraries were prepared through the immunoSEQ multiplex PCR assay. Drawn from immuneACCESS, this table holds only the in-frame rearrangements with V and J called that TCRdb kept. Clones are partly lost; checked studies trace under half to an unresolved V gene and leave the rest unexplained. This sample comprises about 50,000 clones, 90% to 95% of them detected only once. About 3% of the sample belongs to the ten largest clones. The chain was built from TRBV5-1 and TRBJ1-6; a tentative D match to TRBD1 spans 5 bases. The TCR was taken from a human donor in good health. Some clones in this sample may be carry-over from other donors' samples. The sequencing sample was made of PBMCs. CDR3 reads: CASSAWGGTGPPLHF. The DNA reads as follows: TGCGCCAGCAGCGCCTGGGGGGGGACCGGGCCACCCCTCCACTTT.